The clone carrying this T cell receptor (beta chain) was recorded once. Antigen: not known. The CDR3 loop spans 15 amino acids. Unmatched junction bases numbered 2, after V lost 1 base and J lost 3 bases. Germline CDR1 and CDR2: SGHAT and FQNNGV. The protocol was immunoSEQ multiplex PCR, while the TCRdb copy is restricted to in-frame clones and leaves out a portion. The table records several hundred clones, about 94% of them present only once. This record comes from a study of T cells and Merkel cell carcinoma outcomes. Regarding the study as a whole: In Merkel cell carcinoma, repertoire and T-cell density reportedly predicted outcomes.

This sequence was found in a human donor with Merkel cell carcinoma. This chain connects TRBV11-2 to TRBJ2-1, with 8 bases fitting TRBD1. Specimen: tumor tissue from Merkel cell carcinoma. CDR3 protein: CASSLVGTGYNEQFF. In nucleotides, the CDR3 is TGTGCCAGCAGCTTAGTCGGGACAGGCTACAATGAGCAGTTCTTC.